This note documents a single T cell receptor beta chain sequence. Its antigen is undetermined. The sample is drawn from a study of cytomegalovirus exposure and HLA in healthy donors. Study findings and constraints: A later analysis associated 15,000 or so TCR beta sequences with HLA alleles at a 0.05 false discovery rate. Compared with the approximately 680-donor mean, an Asian-associated ancestry cluster reportedly had fewer N-insertions, according to a later analysis.

13 Jbeta primers and 60 Vbeta primers were used for the PCR. Original methodology: There were about 80 million unique TCR beta chains by a later count, and approximately 10 million of them were shared. Here immunoSEQ multiplex PCR was the method, and the copy in TCRdb shows in-frame clones only, minus some. From that table come the V and J calls and clone size; the DNA was used to work out D and trimming. The table records 150,000 to 200,000 clones, 70% to 90% of them present only once. The CDR3 sequence is 15 residues long. The ends lost 0 bases at V and 1 base at J; junction bases unmatched: 0. Germline CDR1 is PRHDT and CDR2 is FYEKMQ (reference sequence).

The specimen was PBMCs. The receptor was isolated from a girl under 18 in good health and CMV-seropositive. The chain has TRBV13 and TRBJ1-1; 9 bases are a match to TRBD1. The CDR3 sequence: CASSLGGQGNTEAFF. Written as DNA, the CDR3 is TGTGCCAGCAGCTTAGGGGGACAGGGGAACACTGAAGCTTTCTTT. Full variable domain (remainder filled in from reference TRBV13 and TRBJ1-1): AAGVIQSPRHLIKEKRETATLKCYPIPRHDTVYWYQQGPGQDPQFLISFYEKMQSDKGSIPDRFSAQQFSDYHSELNMSSLELGDSALYFCASSLGGQGNTEAFFGQGTRLTVV.